The source of this TCR beta chain is a study of cytomegalovirus exposure and HLA in healthy donors. In the PCR, 60 Vbeta and 13 Jbeta primers were used. Repertoires were generated with immunoSEQ multiplex PCR, while TCRdb's copy carries only in-frame clones and drops some. The table has under 250,000 clones, over 75% seen once. Study results and caveats: Immune exposure was documented only through CMV serostatus. An ancestry cluster, one associated with Asian ancestry, reportedly showed fewer N-insertions than the approximately 650-donor mean in a later analysis.

Whereas donors were nominally healthy upon sampling, unrecorded immune exposures were probable. A note on this clone: Antigen: not known.

Material: PBMCs. The sequence was collected from a woman aged 45 to 65 in good health and CMV-seronegative.

CDR3 DNA: TGCGCCAGCAGCCAAGAGAAGGACAGGGGGTACTATGGCTACACCTTC. Encoded protein: CASSQEKDRGYYGYTF. The rearrangement joins TRBV4-1 to TRBJ1-2; 10 bases align to TRBD1. V lost 0 bases and J lost 3; bases outside the gene matches: 4. This CDR3 spans 16 amino acids. Germline CDR1 MGHRA, CDR2 YSYEKL.